Described below is a single T cell receptor beta chain sequence and its context. No cognate antigen has been identified for it. The sample holds no much larger clone one base away, and base qualities are not on file. CDR1 is given as SGHRS and CDR2 as YFSETQ, both from the germline V gene. Ends trimmed: V by 4 bases, J by 5 bases; bases unmatched to a gene: 12. Reading from cysteine to phenylalanine, the CDR3 counts 17 amino acids. CDR3 DNA is the only sequence kept; it has 51 bases, read in frame from the first base. This entry comes from a study of cytomegalovirus exposure and HLA in healthy donors (dated by TCRdb to about 2017). A note on the overall study: An earlier analysis of 587 of the donors reported approximately 270 Gb of sequence data and about 100 million unique TCR beta sequences from roughly 200 million T cells. About 280 gigabases of sequencing data and 70 million to 95 million unique TCR sequences made up an early release that covered fewer than 650 HLA-typed donors. Among the approximately 400 genotyped donors, about 85% belonged to the genetic ancestry cluster associated with self-reported Caucasian donors. The aim of the study was to test whether cataloging public T cell receptors could identify signatures of past pathogen exposure. The study used immunosequencing to profile the T cell repertoires of approximately 690 subjects and linked those repertoires to cytomegalovirus serostatus. Along with the approximately 700-subject first cohort, a separate validation cohort of around 110 different subjects was used. To predict cytomegalovirus infection status, the study combined high-throughput TCR immunosequencing, statistical association of individual TCRs with disease status, and machine learning. To study patterns of TCR occurrence, a later analysis re-analyzed previously published TCR beta repertoires from around 660 donors and added high-resolution HLA genotyping. The later analysis used no new phenotypic data to find candidate immune exposures, relying instead on TCR beta sequences and their occurrence across donors. An earlier analysis of 500 to 650 of the donors applied high-throughput TCR beta sequencing to assess whether each TCR beta V gene segment acted as functional or pseudogenic. Donor age, sex, ethnicity and CMV serostatus were compiled alongside the repertoire data. A later genetic analysis took genome-wide SNP genotypes for about 55% of the 666 donors and used that subset as a discovery cohort. All discovery cohort repertoires had been generated using a single sequencing platform. HLA typing included class I and class II loci at four-digit resolution. The number of typed donors differed by locus: roughly 629-630 for A, B, C, DRB1 and DQB1; 500 to 550 for DQA1; 600 to 610 for DPA1; and some 470 for DPB1. Five DR-DQ haplotypes were handled as single units for association and clustering, since linkage in the cohort was strong. Among some 400 genotyped donors of the cohort, an average of roughly 230,000 unique TCR beta nucleotide sequences was sequenced per donor, of which 15% to 20% were non-productive. Overall results and qualifications from the work: Specific HLA alleles were associated with roughly 16,000 TCR beta sequences at a false discovery rate of 0.05 in a later analysis. According to a later genetic analysis, donors in an Asian-associated ancestry cluster had fewer N-insertions in productive TCRs than the roughly 670-donor mean. The study listed 150 to 200 TCR beta chains as associated with cytomegalovirus. Correlated functional status among segregating V segments might reflect linkage disequilibrium, but an unknown experimental factor could not be ruled out. A later analysis found that HLA-associated TCR beta chains were more clonally expanded and had lower generation probabilities than equally common non-associated chains. The presence/absence analyses assumed that sequencing depth was roughly uniform across donors, and that assumption may not be true. While some public TCRs were present in many individuals, most TCR sequences turned up only very rarely across donors. The classifier was reported to diagnose cytomegalovirus status with high specificity and sensitivity in both the original cohort and the validation cohort. According to the authors, the approach could potentially be generalized to other disease states and immunological phenotypes. A few of the identified cytomegalovirus-associated TCR beta chains were confirmed in vitro to be specific for cytomegalovirus antigens. The sequencing pipeline was judged likely to have produced a cluster of highly shared sequence variants as a technical artifact. A later analysis found that most CMV-associated TCR beta chains appeared HLA-restricted, with HLA associations seemingly driven largely by CMV exposure. Because HLA typing was missing for some donors at each locus, association tests included only the typed subset. This cohort had only TCR beta chains sequenced, and the lack of alpha or paired-chain data limited which features could be detected. Some IMGT-functional V segments, including TRBV6-2 and TRBV6-3, could not be distinguished by the 87-base-pair reads and were therefore excluded. In a later analysis, several top co-occurrence clusters were reported to appear linked to parvovirus B19, influenza, CMV and Epstein-Barr virus. When HLA alleles, especially DR and DQ, strongly co-occurred, attributing TCR associations to individual alleles was difficult. In a later analysis, TCR association rates were found to vary across HLA loci, with the most associated TCRs seen for DRB1 alleles and the fewest for HLA-C alleles. A further reported finding was that TCR beta sequences accurately predicted the HLA-A and HLA-B alleles for most subjects in the first cohort. In an earlier analysis of 587 of the donors, most TCR beta V segments appeared in productive rearrangements about 87% or about 30% of the time, broadly matching IMGT annotations. CMV serostatus was the only immune exposure information available for the cohort. Because counts were too low, seventeen rarely observed V segments, including chromosome 9 orphons, were left out of the earlier analysis of over 550 of the donors. A later genetic analysis associated a missense DCLRE1C variant with V-gene and J-gene trimming of TCR beta chains, and an independent cohort replicated the association.

To prepare the library, the immunoSEQ multiplex PCR assay was applied. For the multiplex PCR, a mixture combining 60 forward primers for TCR Vbeta segments and 13 reverse primers for TCR Jbeta segments was used. Amplification of the CDR3 region of rearranged TCR beta genes was performed with a multiplex PCR assay on genomic DNA. The amplified TCR beta libraries were sequenced on the Illumina HiSeq System as 87-base-pair reads. Concerning the study's data processing: Across the 670 or so repertoires, a later analysis counted 60 million to 90 million unique TCR beta chains, 8.5 million to 12 million of which were shared by at least two donors. A nearest-neighbor algorithm error-corrected the raw reads and collapsed the reads into unique sequences, merging closely related sequences to remove PCR and sequencing errors. Alignment of CDR3 sequences to IMGT reference sequences was used to assign V, D and J gene segments. For a sequence to be retained, a match of at least six nucleotides to both a V gene segment and a J gene segment was required. Rearrangements were classified as productive when the CDR3 lacked stop codons and remained in frame with V and J, and all other rearrangements were classified as non-productive. CDR3 was defined by IMGT convention, running from the second conserved V-encoded cysteine to the conserved J-encoded phenylalanine. Sequences without an unambiguous match to a single V gene segment were excluded from the earlier analysis of about 600 of the donors. An earlier analysis of under 750 of the donors called V segments functional above 56.7% productive rearrangements and segregating when the between-donor standard deviation exceeded 5%. To diagnose cytomegalovirus status from the catalog of TCR beta chain sequences, a statistical classification framework was built. V and J gene assignment, in a later analysis, came from comparing TCR nucleotide sequences with IMGT/GENE-DB human TR gene sequences. The TCRdist pipeline was used in a later analysis to assign CDR3 sequences and most-parsimonious VDJ recombination scenarios. In a later analysis, every TCR beta chain was defined by the combination of its CDR3 amino acid sequence and its V-gene family, and reads without a unique V-gene family were dropped. To address suspected cross-contamination and a sequencing artifact, a later analysis removed over 500 highly shared, low-generation-probability nucleotide sequences. For each public chain, a later analysis derived a clonal expansion index from normalized ranks of inferred template counts within each repertoire. In a later analysis, generation probabilities were computed with a VDJ recombination model fitted to out-of-frame rearrangements, and the resulting probabilities were checked against IGoR. A later analysis scored TCR-TCR, TCR-HLA and TCR-CMV co-occurrence with hypergeometric tests, applying a repertoire-size bias correction to TCR pairs. A later analysis estimated false discovery rates by permuting HLA or CMV assignments 20 times. In a later analysis, co-occurring TCRs were grouped with DBSCAN, and TCRdist sequence similarity was added when clustering was performed within HLA-allele-positive subsets. Repertoires with fewer than 30,000 or more than 120,000 public chains, plus five repertoires with anomalous nucleotide sharing, were excluded from co-occurrence clustering. In TCRdb, the immuneACCESS table is reduced to in-frame sequences with V and J assigned. These tables do not hold every clone; where another copy was compared, an unresolved V gene accounts for under half, and the others remain unexplained. V, J and clone size are those of that table, while D and trimming were read from the DNA. The sample yields roughly 88,000 clones; about 80% were counted once. The ten most abundant clones make up 4% to 5.5% of the sample.

The cohort consisted of some 730 healthy bone marrow donors. At the time of sampling, all cohort members were nominally healthy, though unrecorded immune exposures were likely present. The donor was CMV seropositive and belonged to the group of 250 to 300 seropositive cohort members. A peripheral blood sample was provided by each donor, and peripheral blood mononuclear cells were used for TCR beta sequencing. The Qiagen DNeasy Blood Extraction Kit was used to extract genomic DNA from the blood cell samples. Sequenced sample: PBMCs. The TCR was taken from a man aged 25 to 40 in good health and CMV-seropositive. The chain is assembled from TRBV5-1 and TRBJ2-1; a stretch of 10 junction bases matches TRBD1. The CDR3 amino acid sequence is: CASSATRQGAQNNEQFF. Here is the DNA: TGCGCCAGCAGCGCGACTAGACAGGGGGCGCAGAACAATGAGCAGTTCTTC.